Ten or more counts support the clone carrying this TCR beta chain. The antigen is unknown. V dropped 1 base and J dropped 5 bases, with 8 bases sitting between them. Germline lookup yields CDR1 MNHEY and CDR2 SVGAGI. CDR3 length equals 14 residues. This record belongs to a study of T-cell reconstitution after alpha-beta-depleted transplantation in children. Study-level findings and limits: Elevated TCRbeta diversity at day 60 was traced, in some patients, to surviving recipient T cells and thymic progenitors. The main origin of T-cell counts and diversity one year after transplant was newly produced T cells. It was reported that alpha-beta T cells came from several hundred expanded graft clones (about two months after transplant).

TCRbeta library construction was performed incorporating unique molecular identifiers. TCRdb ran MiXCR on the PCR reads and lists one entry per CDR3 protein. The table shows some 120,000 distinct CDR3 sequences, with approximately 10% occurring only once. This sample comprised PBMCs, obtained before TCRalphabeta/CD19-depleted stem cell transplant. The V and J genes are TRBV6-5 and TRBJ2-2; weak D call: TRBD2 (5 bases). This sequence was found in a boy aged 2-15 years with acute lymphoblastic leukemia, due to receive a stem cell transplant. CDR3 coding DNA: TGTGCCAGCAGTTACTTCACTAGTACCGGGGAGCTGTTTTTT. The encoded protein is CASSYFTSTGELFF.